This entry concerns a single T cell receptor beta chain. The V end was cut by 1 base, the J end by 8 bases, with 15 bases between. The germline CDR1 and CDR2 sequences are KGHSH and LQKENI. This CDR3 is built from 15 residues. This entry is derived from a study of human T cells and chemical hapten exposure. Stated time point: pre-sensitization, week 0. The treatment: therapeutic diphenylcyclopropenone sensitization with weekly scalp DPC. TCRdb fed the RACE reads into MiXCR, producing one record per CDR3 protein. The data contain about 51,000 distinct CDR3 sequences, 9.4% of them singletons. V is TRBV18 and J is TRBJ1-5; D may be TRBD1 (6 bases). The source material was whole blood, sampled in connection with sensitization to the hapten diphenylcyclopropenone (DPC). The source is a woman aged 40 to 50 with alopecia areata. Some clones in this sample may be carry-over from other donors' samples. The CDR3 DNA sequence: TGTGCCAGCTCACCACTAGGGCGCAGGGGTGAGCCCCAGCATTTT. It is translated as CASSPLGRRGEPQHF.